Given below is one TCR beta chain in context. The data derive from a study of blood T cell repertoires in COVID-19. Study-wide background: PBMCs, B-cell-depleted T cells, or T cells were the source of the cDNA or gDNA that made up the material.

Germline V CDR1 and CDR2: SGDLS, YYNGEE. The CDR3 consists of 14 residues. V dropped 0 bases and J dropped 4 bases, with 10 bases sitting between them. This table comes from immunoSEQ multiplex PCR, and its TCRdb copy is limited to in-frame clones, with some not included. The table has about 45,000 clones, around 90% seen once; the top ten hold about 0.36%. This TCR was recovered from a human donor in a cohort sampled during active COVID-19. The V and J genes are TRBV9 and TRBJ1-2; D is unresolved. The sample consisted of peripheral blood. CDR3 residues: CASSVEGGSYGYTF. Here the CDR3 DNA reads TGTGCCAGCAGCGTAGAGGGAGGGAGCTATGGCTACACCTTC.